The T cell receptor beta chain under discussion was sequenced for a study of blood T cell repertoires in COVID-19. Trimming removed 3 bases at V and 5 bases at J, with 16 bases between. The length of the CDR3 is 16 residues. CDR1 is SGHDN, CDR2 FVKESK, per germline. Assay: immunoSEQ multiplex PCR; the TCRdb copy retains only in-frame clones and omits some. The sample includes 50,000 to 75,000 clones, roughly 92% seen only once; the top ten take approximately 2.9%. The V and J genes are TRBV14 and TRBJ1-4, with no clear D. Material for sequencing was peripheral blood. The receptor was isolated from a man between 70 and 80 years old with active COVID-19. CDR3 region: CASSQAPPGGNEKLFF. The CDR3 DNA sequence: TGTGCCAGCAGCCAGGCCCCTCCAGGTGGGAATGAAAAACTGTTTTTT.